The entry below describes one T cell receptor (beta chain). The target antigen is unknown. The sample belongs to a study of cytomegalovirus exposure and HLA in healthy donors. Notes on the study in general: Researchers left out some V segments, among them TRBV6-2 and TRBV6-3, as indistinguishable.

The PCR used 60 Vbeta and 13 Jbeta primers. Sequencing was performed with immunoSEQ multiplex PCR; in TCRdb, only in-frame clones are kept and a portion is missing. In all, the sample yields approximately 140,000 clones. Per germline, CDR1 SSHAT and CDR2 FNYEAQ (reference sequence). The CDR3 is made up of 13 amino acids. V dropped 5 bases and J dropped 10; count of bases not matched to a gene: 7. V usage is TRBV7-7 and J usage is TRBJ2-1; 8 bases line up with TRBD1. Source material: PBMCs. The TCR originated in a man in his forties or fifties in good health and CMV-seronegative. The CDR3 sequence: CASSHGQGYEQFF. As DNA, the CDR3 is TGTGCCAGCAGCCACGGACAGGGTTACGAGCAGTTCTTC.